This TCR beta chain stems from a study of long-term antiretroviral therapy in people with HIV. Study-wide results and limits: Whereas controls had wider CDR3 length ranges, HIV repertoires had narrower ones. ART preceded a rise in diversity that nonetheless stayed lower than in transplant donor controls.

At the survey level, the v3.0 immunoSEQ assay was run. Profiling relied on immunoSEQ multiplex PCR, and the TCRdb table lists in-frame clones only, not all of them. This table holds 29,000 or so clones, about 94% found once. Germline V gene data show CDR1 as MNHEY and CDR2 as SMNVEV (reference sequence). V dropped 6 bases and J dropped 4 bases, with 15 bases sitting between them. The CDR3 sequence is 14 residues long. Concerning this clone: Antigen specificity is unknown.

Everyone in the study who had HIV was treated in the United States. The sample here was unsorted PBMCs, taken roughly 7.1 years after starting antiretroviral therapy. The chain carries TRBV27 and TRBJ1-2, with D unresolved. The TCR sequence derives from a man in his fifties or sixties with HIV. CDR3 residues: CASRLGPMTYGYTF. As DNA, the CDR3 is TGTGCCAGCAGATTGGGCCCCATGACCTATGGCTACACCTTC.